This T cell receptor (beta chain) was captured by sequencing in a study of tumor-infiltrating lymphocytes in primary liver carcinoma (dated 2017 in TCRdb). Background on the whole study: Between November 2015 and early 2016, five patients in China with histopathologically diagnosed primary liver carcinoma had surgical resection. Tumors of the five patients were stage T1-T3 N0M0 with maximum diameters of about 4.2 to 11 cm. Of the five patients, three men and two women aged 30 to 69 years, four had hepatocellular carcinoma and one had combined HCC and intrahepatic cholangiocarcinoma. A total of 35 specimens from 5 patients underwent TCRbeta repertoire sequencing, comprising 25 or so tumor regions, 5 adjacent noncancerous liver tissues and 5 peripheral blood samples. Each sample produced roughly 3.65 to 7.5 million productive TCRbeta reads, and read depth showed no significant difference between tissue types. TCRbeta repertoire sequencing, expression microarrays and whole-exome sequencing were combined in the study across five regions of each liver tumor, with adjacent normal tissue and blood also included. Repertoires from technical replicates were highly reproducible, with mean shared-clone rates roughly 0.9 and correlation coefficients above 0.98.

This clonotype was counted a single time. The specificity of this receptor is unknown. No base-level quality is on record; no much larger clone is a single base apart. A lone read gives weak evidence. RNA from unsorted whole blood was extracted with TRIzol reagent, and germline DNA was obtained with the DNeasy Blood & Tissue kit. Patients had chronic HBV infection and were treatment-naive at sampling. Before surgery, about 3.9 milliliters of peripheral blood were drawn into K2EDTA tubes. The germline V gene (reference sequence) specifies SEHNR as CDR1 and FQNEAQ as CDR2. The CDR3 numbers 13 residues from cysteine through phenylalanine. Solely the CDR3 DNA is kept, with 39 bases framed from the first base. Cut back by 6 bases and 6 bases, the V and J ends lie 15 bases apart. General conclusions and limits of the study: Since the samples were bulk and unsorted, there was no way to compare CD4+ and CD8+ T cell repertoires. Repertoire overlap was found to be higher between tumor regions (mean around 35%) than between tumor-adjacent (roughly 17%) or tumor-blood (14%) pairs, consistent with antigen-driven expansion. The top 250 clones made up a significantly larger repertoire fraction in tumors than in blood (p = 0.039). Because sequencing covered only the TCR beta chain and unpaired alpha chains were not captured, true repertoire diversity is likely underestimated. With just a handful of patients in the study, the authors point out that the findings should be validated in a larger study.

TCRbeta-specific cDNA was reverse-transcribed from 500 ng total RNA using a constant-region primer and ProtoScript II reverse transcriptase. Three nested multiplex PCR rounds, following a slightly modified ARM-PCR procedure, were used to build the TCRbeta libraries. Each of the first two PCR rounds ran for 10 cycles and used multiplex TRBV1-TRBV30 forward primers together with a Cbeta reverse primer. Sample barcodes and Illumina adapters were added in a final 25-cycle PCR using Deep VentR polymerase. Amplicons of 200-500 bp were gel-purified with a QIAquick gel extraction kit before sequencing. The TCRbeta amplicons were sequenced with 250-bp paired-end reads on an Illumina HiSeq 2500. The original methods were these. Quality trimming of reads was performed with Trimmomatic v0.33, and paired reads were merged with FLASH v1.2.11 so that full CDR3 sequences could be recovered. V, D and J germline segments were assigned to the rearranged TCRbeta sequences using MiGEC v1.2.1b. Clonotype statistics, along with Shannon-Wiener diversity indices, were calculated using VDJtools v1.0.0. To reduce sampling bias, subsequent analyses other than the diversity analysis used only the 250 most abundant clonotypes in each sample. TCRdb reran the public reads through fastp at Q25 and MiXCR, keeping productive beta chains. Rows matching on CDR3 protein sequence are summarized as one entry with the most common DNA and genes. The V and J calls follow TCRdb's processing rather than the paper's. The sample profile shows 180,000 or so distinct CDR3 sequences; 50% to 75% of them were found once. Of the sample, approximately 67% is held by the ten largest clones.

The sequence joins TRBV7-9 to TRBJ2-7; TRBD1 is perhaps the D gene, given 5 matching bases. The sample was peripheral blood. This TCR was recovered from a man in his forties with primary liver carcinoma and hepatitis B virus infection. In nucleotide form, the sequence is TGTGCCAGCAGAGCAGGGAAGACAGCCGAGCAGTACTTC. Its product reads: CASRAGKTAEQYF.